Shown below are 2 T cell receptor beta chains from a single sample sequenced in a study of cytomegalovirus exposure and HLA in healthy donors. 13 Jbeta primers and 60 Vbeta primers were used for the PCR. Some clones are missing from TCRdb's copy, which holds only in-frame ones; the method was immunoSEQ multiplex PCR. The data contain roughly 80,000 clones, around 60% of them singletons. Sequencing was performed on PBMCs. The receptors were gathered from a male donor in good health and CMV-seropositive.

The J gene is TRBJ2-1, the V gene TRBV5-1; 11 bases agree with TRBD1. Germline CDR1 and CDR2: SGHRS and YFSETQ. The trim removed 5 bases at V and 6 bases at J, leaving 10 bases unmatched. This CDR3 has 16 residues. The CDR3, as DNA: TGCGCCAGCAGACGGACAGGGGGCAATACTTTCAATGAGCAGTTCTTC. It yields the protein CASRRTGGNTFNEQFF.

CDR3 region: CASSAAQGANSPLHF. In DNA, the CDR3 is TGTGCCAGCAGTGCTGCACAGGGGGCGAATTCACCCCTCCACTTT. This chain connects TRBV25-1 to TRBJ1-6, with 9 bases identical to TRBD1. Germline V gene data show CDR1 as MGHDK and CDR2 as SYGVNS. With V trimmed by 4 bases and J by 7 bases, 5 bases remained unmatched. The CDR3 spans 15 residues. The full variable domain, with the rest looked up from reference TRBV25-1 and TRBJ1-6, is EADIYQTPRYLVIGTGKKITLECSQTMGHDKMYWYQQDPGMELHLIHYSYGVNSTEKGDLSSESTVSRIRTEHFPLTLESARPSHTSQYLCASSAAQGANSPLHFGNGTRLTVT.